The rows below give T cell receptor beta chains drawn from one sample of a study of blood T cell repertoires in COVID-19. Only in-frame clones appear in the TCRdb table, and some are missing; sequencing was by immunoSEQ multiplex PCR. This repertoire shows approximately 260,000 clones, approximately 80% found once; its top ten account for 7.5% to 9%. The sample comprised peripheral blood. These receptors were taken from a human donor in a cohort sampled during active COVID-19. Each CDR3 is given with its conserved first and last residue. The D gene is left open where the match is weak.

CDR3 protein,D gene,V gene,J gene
CASSYEGHPLNIQFF,-,TRBV6-5,TRBJ2-1
CASSRDSEKLFF,TRBD1,TRBV18,TRBJ1-4
CASSSAGPRAYEQYF,-,TRBV19,TRBJ2-7
CASSSGQGGFGTDTQYF,TRBD1,TRBV27,TRBJ2-3
CASSATRGSGTEAFF,-,TRBV2,TRBJ1-1
CASSREILGEQYF,-,TRBV6-5,TRBJ2-7
CASSPRTSWLYNEQFF,-,TRBV28,TRBJ2-1
CASSIRRTGQGASEAFF,TRBD1,TRBV19,TRBJ1-1
CASSYPPGTISYEQYF,-,TRBV6-2/TRBV6-3,TRBJ2-7
CASASGTTRYNEQFF,TRBD2,TRBV12-5,TRBJ2-1
CASSPPQRLETQYF,-,TRBV18,TRBJ2-5
CASSVTSYEQYF,-,TRBV7-9,TRBJ2-7
CASSSEDEQYF,-,TRBV12-3/TRBV12-4,TRBJ2-7
CASSFLETQYF,-,TRBV7-8,TRBJ2-5
CASSHKIGLANQETQYF,-,TRBV3-1/TRBV3-2,TRBJ2-5